These 16 T cell receptor beta chains were sequenced from one sample in a study of OX40 agonist ivuxolimab in advanced cancers. Sequenced by immunoSEQ multiplex PCR; TCRdb stores in-frame clones only, minus some. The table shows about 73,000 clones, with 85% to 90% occurring only once. Material: CD4+ or CD8+ T cells sorted from blood, obtained in a trial of the OX40 agonist ivuxolimab. The receptors stem from an adult with an advanced solid tumor such as melanoma, head and neck, liver or kidney cancer.

The chain couples TRBV6-4 to TRBJ2-3; tentative D call: TRBD1 (6 bases). The CDR3 spans 15 residues. Germline loops: CDR1 MRHNA, CDR2 SNTAGT. Between the trimmed V and J ends, which lost 3 bases and 4 bases, there was a span of 14 bases. CDR3 nucleotides: TGTGCCAGCAGTGATTGGGGGACATCGGCAGATACGCAGTATTTT. This translates into CASSDWGTSADTQYF.

The chain combines TRBV7-3 with TRBJ2-1; D remains ambiguous. The V gene's germline CDR1 is SGHTA and CDR2 FQGTGA. Trimming pared 2 bases from V and 6 bases from J, leaving 8 bases between. This CDR3 comprises 13 residues. The CDR3: CASSLGSGNEQFF. In DNA, the CDR3 is TGTGCCAGCAGCTTAGGGTCCGGCAATGAGCAGTTCTTC.

This rearrangement joins TRBV5-5 to TRBJ1-5; no clear D gene. Germline assignment: CDR1 SGHKS and CDR2 YYEKEE (reference sequence). The germline V and J ends were trimmed by 0 bases and 0 bases, with 7 bases remaining between them. The CDR3 length is 15 residues. The CDR3 reads CASSLDPYSNQPQHF. The CDR3 DNA reads TGTGCCAGCAGCTTGGACCCTTATAGCAATCAGCCCCAGCATTTT.

This chain connects TRBV6-5 to TRBJ2-7; a weak D match, TRBD2 (6 bases). CDR3 length equals 14 residues. Between the trimmed V and J ends, which lost 2 bases and 0 bases, there was a span of 8 bases. The V gene's germline CDR1 is MNHEY and CDR2 SVGAGI. The CDR3 is CASSYGGFSYEQYF. CDR3 nucleotides: TGTGCCAGCAGTTACGGGGGGTTCTCCTACGAGCAGTACTTC.

V gene TRBV30 combines with J gene TRBJ2-3, with 9 bases identical to TRBD2. The ends lost 0 bases at V and 4 bases at J; junction bases unmatched: 8. This CDR3 spans 16 amino acids. Germline CDR1 reads GTSNPN; CDR2 reads SVGIG (reference sequence). CDR3 sequence reads: CAWSVGGGAGADTQYF. DNA of the CDR3: TGTGCCTGGAGTGTAGGCGGGGGGGCTGGTGCAGATACGCAGTATTTT. The full variable domain, completed using reference TRBV30 and TRBJ2-3, is SQTIHQWPATLVQPVGSPLSLECTVEGTSNPNLYWYRQAAGRGLQLLFYSVGIGQISSEVPQNLSASRPQDRQFILSSKKLLLSDSGFYLCAWSVGGGAGADTQYFGPGTRLTVL.

The chain is built from TRBV5-1 and TRBJ2-1, with 10 bases matching TRBD2. After removal of 0 bases from V and 0 bases from J, the junction contained 3 bases not matched to a gene. The CDR3 covers 17 residues. Looked up from germline, CDR1 is SGHRS and CDR2 is YFSETQ. CDR3: CASSLVASGSSYNEQFF. CDR3 bases: TGCGCCAGCAGCTTGGTAGCTAGCGGGAGCTCCTACAATGAGCAGTTCTTC.

J is TRBJ2-7 and V is TRBV9, with D perhaps given as TRBD1 or TRBD2 (6 bases each). Germline CDR1 and CDR2: SGDLS and YYNGEE. V was cut by 0 bases and J by 3 bases, with 13 bases left in between. The length of the CDR3 is 15 residues. DNA for the CDR3: TGTGCCAGCAGCGTAGCGGGGGCTGGTCTCTACGAGCAGTACTTC. As protein: CASSVAGAGLYEQYF. Full variable domain (remainder filled in from reference TRBV9 and TRBJ2-7): DSGVTQTPKHLITATGQRVTLRCSPRSGDLSVYWYQQSLDQGLQFLIQYYNGEERAKGNILERFSAQQFPDLHSELNLSSLELGDSALYFCASSVAGAGLYEQYFGPGTRLTVT.

The chain is built from TRBV19 and TRBJ2-1; TRBD1 is a possible D gene (5 bases). Germline V gene lookup returns CDR1 LNHDA and CDR2 SQIVND (reference sequence). V was cut by 3 bases and J by 8 bases, with 11 bases left in between. The CDR3 length is 13 residues. The CDR3 sequence is CASSMVTADEQFF. The CDR3 bases are TGTGCCAGTAGTATGGTGACAGCTGATGAGCAGTTCTTC.

The genes are TRBV11-2 and TRBJ2-1, with 9 positions matching TRBD2. The CDR3 contains 15 residues. Looked up from germline, CDR1 is SGHAT and CDR2 is FQNNGV. V was clipped by 5 bases and J by 8 bases; unmatched bases: 10. CDR3 DNA sequence: TGTGCCAGCAGCCAGGGTAGCGGGAGTATCTATGAGCAGTTCTTC. It specifies CASSQGSGSIYEQFF.

The chain carries TRBV11-2 and TRBJ2-7, with TRBD1 matching over 9 bases. V was pared by 6 bases and J by 3 bases, with 12 bases of the junction left unmatched. This CDR3 comprises 16 residues. The germline V gene has CDR1 SGHAT and CDR2 FQNNGV. The CDR3 region is CASSYIPGQGIYEQYF. CDR3 DNA sequence: TGTGCCAGCAGTTATATTCCGGGACAGGGAATCTACGAGCAGTACTTC.

This clone was found a few times. The chain couples TRBV2 to TRBJ1-1, with D hard to call. Trimming removed 10 bases from V and 0 bases from J, with 6 bases in between. Germline V gene data show CDR1 as SNHLY and CDR2 as FYNNEI. The CDR3 is 11 amino acids. CDR3 nucleotides: TGTGCCATCGCTCTGAACACTGAAGCTTTCTTT. Translated: CAIALNTEAFF.

The V and J genes are TRBV5-1 and TRBJ2-1; 14 bases map to TRBD2. The germline V gene has CDR1 SGHRS and CDR2 YFSETQ. CDR3 length: 16 amino acids. V dropped 0 bases and J dropped 8; count of bases not matched to a gene: 4. The CDR3 is CASSLETSGRAYEQFF. DNA of the CDR3: TGCGCCAGCAGCTTGGAGACTAGCGGGAGGGCCTATGAGCAGTTCTTC. Combining the CDR3 with reference TRBV5-1 and TRBJ2-1 gives the whole variable domain KAGVTQTPRYLIKTRGQQVTLSCSPISGHRSVSWYQQTPGQGLQFLFEYFSETQRNKGNFPGRFSGRQFSNSRSEMNVSTLELGDSALYLCASSLETSGRAYEQFFGPGTRLTVL.

V usage is TRBV6-5 and J usage is TRBJ2-7; D is uncertain. The germline V and J ends were trimmed by 5 bases and 6 bases, with 14 bases remaining between them. The CDR3 has 13 residues. The germline CDR1 and CDR2 sequences are MNHEY and SVGAGI. CDR3 DNA sequence: TGTGCCAGCAGTGAATTGGCAAAGGGCGAGCAGTACTTC. Translated, it gives CASSELAKGEQYF.

The genes are TRBV27 and TRBJ1-1, with D possibly being TRBD1 (5 bases). The CDR3 length is 16 residues. From germline, CDR1 is MNHEY and CDR2 SMNVEV (reference sequence). Trimming pared 3 bases from V and 2 bases from J, leaving 16 bases between. The CDR3 DNA is TGTGCCAGCAGTTTGTACATCCCCGACAGTAACACTGAAGCTTTCTTT. It codes for CASSLYIPDSNTEAFF.

The rearrangement joins TRBV19 to TRBJ2-5, with 10 bases aligning to TRBD2. In germline, CDR1 is LNHDA, CDR2 SQIVND (reference sequence). Trimming at V came to 1 base and at J to 2 bases, leaving 4 bases not matched to a gene. The length of the CDR3 is 16 residues. For the CDR3, the DNA is TGTGCCAGTAGTATAGGAGGACTAGCGGTACAAGAGACCCAGTACTTC. Translation: CASSIGGLAVQETQYF.

The CDR3 sequence: CASRGTGLYGYTF. The DNA for the CDR3 is TGTGCCAGCAGGGGGACAGGGCTCTATGGCTACACCTTC. The V gene is TRBV6-1, the J gene TRBJ1-2; TRBD1 matches 9 bases. Unmatched junction bases numbered 3, after V lost 6 bases and J lost 4 bases. The CDR3 runs 13 residues. Germline CDR1 and CDR2: MNHNS and SASEGT.